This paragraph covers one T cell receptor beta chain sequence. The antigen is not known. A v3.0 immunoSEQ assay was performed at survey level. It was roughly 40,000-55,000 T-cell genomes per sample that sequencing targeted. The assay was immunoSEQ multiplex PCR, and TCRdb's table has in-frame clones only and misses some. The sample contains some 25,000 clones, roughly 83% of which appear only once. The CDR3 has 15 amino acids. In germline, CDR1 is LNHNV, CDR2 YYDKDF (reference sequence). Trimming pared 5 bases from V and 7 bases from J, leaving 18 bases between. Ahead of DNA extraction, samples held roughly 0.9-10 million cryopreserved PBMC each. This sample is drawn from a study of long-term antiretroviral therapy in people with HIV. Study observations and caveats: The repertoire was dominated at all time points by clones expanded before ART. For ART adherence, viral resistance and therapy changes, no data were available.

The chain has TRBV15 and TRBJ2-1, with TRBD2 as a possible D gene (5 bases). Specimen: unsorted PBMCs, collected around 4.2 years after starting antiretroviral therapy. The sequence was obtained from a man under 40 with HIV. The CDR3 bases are TGTGCCACCAGCCTCCCCTCCGCCGGGAAAAATGAGCAGTTCTTC. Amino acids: CATSLPSAGKNEQFF.